The 28 T cell receptor beta chains below come from one sample, sequenced in a study of cytomegalovirus exposure and HLA in healthy donors. Only in-frame clones appear in the TCRdb table, and some are missing; sequencing was by immunoSEQ multiplex PCR. The data hold approximately 120,000 clones, with around 94% observed a single time. Sequences were obtained from PBMCs. Receptors originate from a woman aged 18-30 years in good health and CMV-seronegative.

V gene TRBV28 combines with J gene TRBJ1-6; D possibly corresponds to TRBD1 (6 bases). Germline V gene lookup returns CDR1 MDHEN and CDR2 SYDVKM. The CDR3 is 15 amino acids. The ends were cut back, 5 bases at V and 8 bases at J, with 16 bases in the middle. Here the CDR3 reads CASSQGTSTDSPLHF. The CDR3 region has the DNA TGTGCCAGCAGTCAGGGGACATCGACGGATTCACCCCTCCACTTT.

This chain uses TRBV27 with TRBJ1-5, with 9 positions matching TRBD1. The V and J ends lost 5 bases and 6 bases, in that order; junction bases with no gene match: 5. Germline lookup yields CDR1 MNHEY and CDR2 SMNVEV (reference sequence). The length of the CDR3 is 14 residues. CDR3 region: CASSALTGGQPQHF. CDR3 in DNA: TGTGCCAGCAGTGCCCTGACAGGGGGTCAGCCCCAGCATTTT.

The chain recombines TRBV28 with TRBJ2-7; TRBD2 aligns across 7 bases. The germline V gene encodes CDR1 MDHEN and CDR2 SYDVKM. Trimming at V came to 3 bases and at J to 2 bases, leaving 13 bases not matched to a gene. This CDR3 has 17 residues. The CDR3 loop is CASSFSLGRAGTYEQYF. CDR3 in DNA: TGTGCCAGCAGTTTCTCCTTAGGGAGAGCGGGAACCTACGAGCAGTACTTC.

The rearrangement joins TRBV9 to TRBJ2-1, with D unresolved. Germline values: CDR1 SGDLS, CDR2 YYNGEE. Trimming took off 3 bases at V and 0 bases at J, with 13 bases between the two ends. This CDR3 contains 16 residues. The DNA for the CDR3 is TGTGCCAGCAGCGCCCAACCACAGAGCTCCTACAATGAGCAGTTCTTC. Translating gives CASSAQPQSSYNEQFF. The full variable domain, its missing parts supplied by reference TRBV9 and TRBJ2-1, is DSGVTQTPKHLITATGQRVTLRCSPRSGDLSVYWYQQSLDQGLQFLIQYYNGEERAKGNILERFSAQQFPDLHSELNLSSLELGDSALYFCASSAQPQSSYNEQFFGPGTRLTVL.

The chain combines TRBV4-1 with TRBJ2-5, with D possibly TRBD2 on 5 matching bases. From germline, CDR1 is MGHRA and CDR2 YSYEKL. V lost 4 bases and J 1 base, leaving 19 bases between the germline ends. The CDR3 is 17 amino acids. CDR3 DNA: TGCGCCAGCAGCCGCGGGTTGAGGGTAAGGAGCCAAGAGACCCAGTACTTC. Amino acids: CASSRGLRVRSQETQYF.

The gene calls are TRBV28 and TRBJ1-5, with D uncertain. V was clipped by 7 bases and J by 0 bases, with 7 bases between them. The CDR3 covers 13 residues. Germline CDR1 is MDHEN and CDR2 is SYDVKM. The CDR3 sequence is CASTLYSNQPQHF. For the CDR3, the DNA is TGTGCCAGCACCTTGTATAGCAATCAGCCCCAGCATTTT.

V usage is TRBV25-1 and J usage is TRBJ2-7; 9 nucleotides match TRBD1. Trimming removed 4 bases from V and 5 bases from J; junction bases left unmatched: 6. Germline CDR1 reads MGHDK; CDR2 reads SYGVNS. CDR3 size: 14 residues. The CDR3 region has the DNA TGTGCCAGCAGTGGTGGGACAGGGAACCACGAGCAGTACTTC. This gives the protein CASSGGTGNHEQYF.

The sample holds one count of this clone. The rearrangement uses TRBV14 and TRBJ1-1; a weak D match, TRBD1 (5 bases). CDR3 length equals 13 residues. Germline CDR1 is SGHDN and CDR2 is FVKESK. The V and J ends lost 4 bases and 1 base respectively, with 7 bases between them. The CDR3 here is CASSRQGNTEAFF. The CDR3 DNA sequence: TGTGCCAGCAGCCGTCAGGGGAACACTGAAGCTTTCTTT.

This clone was detected many times. J is TRBJ2-7 and V is TRBV2, with TRBD1 matching over 8 bases. The CDR3 loop spans 13 amino acids. With 4 bases clipped from V and 2 bases from J, the junction kept 1 base outside the gene matches. Per the germline V gene, CDR1 is SNHLY and CDR2 is FYNNEI. CDR3 loop: CASSGQGTYEQYF. The CDR3 region has the DNA TGTGCCAGCAGTGGACAGGGGACCTACGAGCAGTACTTC.

The chain links TRBV7-3 to TRBJ2-1, with 7 bases matching TRBD2. The CDR3 length is 17 residues. V shed 1 base, J shed 6 bases, and the junction held 12 bases outside the gene matches. CDR1 SGHTA and CDR2 FQGTGA come from the germline V gene. The CDR3, as DNA: TGTGCCAGCAGCTTAAATGTGGGGACTACCCGTAGCAATGAGCAGTTCTTC. Amino acids: CASSLNVGTTRSNEQFF.

The J gene is TRBJ2-1, the V gene TRBV10-1, with D maybe TRBD1 (5 bases). This CDR3 spans 13 amino acids. The V gene lost 4 bases and the J gene lost 6 bases, with 10 bases spanning the gap. CDR1 is WNHNN and CDR2 is SYGVQD in the germline V gene (reference sequence). The DNA for the CDR3 is TGCGCCAGCAGTGTGGGGCTTGGCAATGAGCAGTTCTTC. This sequence encodes CASSVGLGNEQFF.

This clone was seen just once. The genes are TRBV7-9 and TRBJ2-2, with D unclear. Looked up from germline, CDR1 is SEHNR and CDR2 is FQNEAQ (reference sequence). The V and J ends lost 6 bases and 5 bases respectively, with 16 bases between them. This CDR3 has 15 residues. DNA of the CDR3: TGTGCCAGCAGTGCCCGGGTTACCTCAACCGGGGAGCTGTTTTTT. Protein product: CASSARVTSTGELFF.

The genes are TRBV19 and TRBJ1-2; D gene ambiguous. Germline V gene data show CDR1 as LNHDA and CDR2 as SQIVND (reference sequence). Trimming removed 2 bases at V and 2 bases at J, with 12 bases between. The length of the CDR3 is 15 residues. CDR3 amino acids: CASSILLTLNYGYTF. In DNA form, the CDR3 reads TGTGCCAGTAGTATACTCCTCACTTTGAACTATGGCTACACCTTC.

This clone was seen just once. The V call is TRBV6-5, the J call TRBJ1-2; 7 bases map to TRBD1. With V trimmed by 0 bases and J by 2 bases, 6 bases remained unmatched. The CDR3 runs to 16 residues. Germline CDR1 reads MNHEY; CDR2 reads SVGAGI. The CDR3 protein is CASSYSLTGANYGYTF. In DNA form, the CDR3 reads TGTGCCAGCAGTTACTCGTTAACAGGGGCAAACTATGGCTACACCTTC.

The gene calls are TRBV7-9 and TRBJ1-2; D is unclear. Per germline, CDR1 SEHNR and CDR2 FQNEAQ (reference sequence). With 1 base removed from V and 5 bases from J, the gap between germline ends came to 8 bases. The CDR3 consists of 13 residues. The chain's CDR3 is CASSLVGEYGYTF. In DNA, the CDR3 is TGTGCCAGCAGCTTAGTGGGCGAATATGGCTACACCTTC.

The chain uses TRBV15 and TRBJ2-3, with D maybe TRBD2 (5 bases). The CDR3 sequence is 14 residues long. Germline-derived CDR1 and CDR2 are LNHNV and YYDKDF (reference sequence). V was trimmed by 3 bases and J by 6 bases, leaving 13 bases between them. The CDR3 is CATSRDRDFDTQYF. As DNA, the CDR3 is TGTGCCACCAGCAGGGACCGGGATTTCGATACGCAGTATTTT.

This chain joins TRBV12-5 and TRBJ2-4; 8 bases match TRBD1. The CDR3 is made up of 15 amino acids. The junction had 8 bases not matched to a gene; V was cut back by 5 bases and J by 5 bases. The germline CDR1 and CDR2 sequences are LGHNT and FRNRAP. Here the CDR3 reads CASGPTDRAENIQYF. DNA of the CDR3: TGTGCTAGTGGTCCGACGGACAGGGCCGAAAACATTCAGTACTTC.

The CDR3 reads CASSPGTEETQYF. CDR3 in DNA: TGTGCCAGCAGCCCCGGGACAGAAGAGACCCAGTACTTC. This chain links TRBV5-6 with TRBJ2-5; 7 nucleotides agree with TRBD1. The CDR3 runs to 13 residues. Germline assignment: CDR1 SGHDT and CDR2 YYEEEE. V lost 4 bases, J lost 3 bases, and 3 bases stayed unmatched. The complete variable domain, with remaining parts taken from reference TRBV5-6 and TRBJ2-5, reads DAGVTQSPTHLIKTRGQQVTLRCSPKSGHDTVSWYQQALGQGPQFIFQYYEEEERQRGNFPDRFSGHQFPNYSSELNVNALLLGDSALYLCASSPGTEETQYFGPGTRLLVL.

The chain couples TRBV7-9 to TRBJ1-2, with D possibly being TRBD1 (6 bases). Trimming cost V 3 bases and J 0 bases, with 8 bases left between them. Germline CDR1 SEHNR, CDR2 FQNEAQ (reference sequence). This CDR3 has 14 amino acids. In nucleotides, the CDR3 is TGTGCCAGCAGCTTGGACAGCTCTAACTATGGCTACACCTTC. It encodes CASSLDSSNYGYTF.

This clone was seen only once. The gene calls are TRBV29-1 and TRBJ2-7; 8 bases match TRBD1. The J segment lost 0 bases and the V segment lost 7 bases, leaving 2 bases of the junction unmatched. Per germline, CDR1 SQVTM and CDR2 ANQGSEA. The CDR3 covers 12 residues. CDR3 residues: CSGQGLSYEQYF. DNA of the CDR3: TGCAGCGGACAGGGGCTCTCCTACGAGCAGTACTTC.

V and J are TRBV5-4 and TRBJ2-3; 12 bases are a match to TRBD2. The ends lost 6 bases at V and 1 base at J; junction bases unmatched: 6. Germline V gene sequence: CDR1 SGHNT, CDR2 YYREEE (reference sequence). This CDR3 has 16 residues. DNA for the CDR3: TGTGCCAGCATGGGAGCTAGCGGGAGGGGCACAGATACGCAGTATTTT. Encoded protein: CASMGASGRGTDTQYF.

The gene calls are TRBV9 and TRBJ2-1, with TRBD1 matching 11 bases. Germline loops: CDR1 SGDLS, CDR2 YYNGEE. This CDR3 contains 16 residues. The ends lost 4 bases at V and 8 bases at J; junction bases unmatched: 11. For the CDR3, the DNA is TGTGCCAGCAGCTCTACAGGTTGGACAGGGGGCCATGAGCAGTTCTTC. This translates into CASSSTGWTGGHEQFF. The full variable domain, rest sourced from reference TRBV9 and TRBJ2-1, is DSGVTQTPKHLITATGQRVTLRCSPRSGDLSVYWYQQSLDQGLQFLIQYYNGEERAKGNILERFSAQQFPDLHSELNLSSLELGDSALYFCASSSTGWTGGHEQFFGPGTRLTVL.

The chain recombines TRBV14 with TRBJ2-7; no firm D call. The germline V and J ends were trimmed by 1 base and 4 bases, with 8 bases remaining between them. The CDR3 spans 13 residues. CDR1 and CDR2 (germline): SGHDN, FVKESK. CDR3 bases: TGTGCCAGCAGCCAAGTAAGCCTTTACGAGCAGTACTTC. The encoded protein is CASSQVSLYEQYF.

The chain employs TRBV6-1 and TRBJ1-4, with D possibly being TRBD1 (5 bases). The V gene lost 7 bases and the J gene lost 6 bases, with 15 bases spanning the gap. Germline V gives CDR1 MNHNS, CDR2 SASEGT. This CDR3 comprises 14 residues. For the CDR3, the DNA is TGTGCCAGCACCCCATGGGGGGAGGATGAAAAACTGTTTTTT. Encoded protein: CASTPWGEDEKLFF.

J is TRBJ2-1 and V is TRBV10-3, with TRBD2 identical over 12 bases. Germline-derived CDR1 and CDR2 are ENHRY and SYGVKD. This CDR3 comprises 14 residues. V was clipped by 10 bases and J by 9 bases; unmatched bases: 10. Written as DNA, the CDR3 is TGTGCCACCAAGACTAGCGGGAGTAACGCTGAGCAGTTCTTC. Translated: CATKTSGSNAEQFF.

This chain joins TRBV6-5 and TRBJ2-7; perhaps TRBD2 as D (5 bases). The CDR3 contains 15 residues. Germline CDR1 and CDR2: MNHEY and SVGAGI. Trimming removed 0 bases from V and 4 bases from J, with 13 bases in between. As DNA, the CDR3 is TGTGCCAGCAGTTACTCTTCGGAGGAGCAATACGAGCAGTACTTC. It translates to CASSYSSEEQYEQYF.

This chain links TRBV6-6 with TRBJ1-5; no clear D gene. CDR3 length equals 15 residues. V lost 5 bases, J lost 6 bases, and 17 bases lay in between. CDR1 and CDR2 from the germline V gene are MNHNY and SVGAGI (reference sequence). The CDR3 region is CASSPTRTGVQPQHF. DNA of the CDR3: TGTGCCAGCAGTCCCACTAGAACCGGGGTTCAGCCCCAGCATTTT.

V usage is TRBV28 and J usage is TRBJ1-1, with TRBD1 matching over 8 bases. V was clipped by 6 bases and J by 7 bases; unmatched bases: 10. This CDR3 contains 14 residues. Germline V CDR1 and CDR2: MDHEN, SYDVKM. CDR3 sequence (DNA): TGTGCCAGCAGGAACTCAGGGGGCTGGGGTGAAGCTTTCTTT. Protein sequence: CASRNSGGWGEAFF.